This TCR beta chain was documented in a study of T-cell reconstitution after alpha-beta-depleted transplantation in children. Trimming removed 4 bases from V and 2 bases from J; junction bases left unmatched: 10. CDR1 and CDR2 (germline): MNHEY, SVGEGT. The length of the CDR3 is 16 residues. During its preparation, the TCRbeta library received unique molecular identifiers. TCRdb independently ran MiXCR on the PCR reads; one entry per CDR3 protein. The sample holds 73,000 or so distinct CDR3 sequences, roughly 5.2% seen once. Broader study findings: High day-60 TCRbeta diversity in some patients came from surviving recipient T cells and thymic progenitors. Several hundred expanded graft clones reportedly supplied alpha-beta T cells about two months after transplant.

This clonotype was counted many times. As yet, its antigen is unknown. This TCR was sampled from a boy in the first two years of life who had a stem cell transplant for acute myeloid leukemia, so the T cells may come from the graft donor. The gene calls are TRBV6-2 or TRBV6-3 and TRBJ2-7, with 8 bases aligning to TRBD1. The sequencing here drew on PBMCs, mostly from graft donor cells, taken 180 days after TCRalphabeta/CD19-depleted stem cell transplant. CDR3 residues: CASSSNFRDRTYEQYF. The CDR3 coding sequence is TGTGCCAGCAGTTCCAATTTCCGGGACAGGACCTACGAGCAGTACTTC.